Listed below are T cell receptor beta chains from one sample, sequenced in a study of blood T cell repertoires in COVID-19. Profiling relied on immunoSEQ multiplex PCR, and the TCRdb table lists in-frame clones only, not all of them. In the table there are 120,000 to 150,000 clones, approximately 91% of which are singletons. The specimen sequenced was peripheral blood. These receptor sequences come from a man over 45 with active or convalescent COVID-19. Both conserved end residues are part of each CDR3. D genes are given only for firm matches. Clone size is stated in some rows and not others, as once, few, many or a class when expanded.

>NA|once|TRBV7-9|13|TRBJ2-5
CASRSGQLETQYF
TGTGCCAGCAGATCCGGACAGTTAGAGACCCAGTACTTC
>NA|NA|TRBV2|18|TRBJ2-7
CASSEIFGGGPPNYEQYF
TGTGCCAGCAGTGAAATTTTCGGCGGGGGCCCACCTAACTACGAGCAGTACTTC
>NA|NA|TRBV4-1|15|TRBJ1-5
CASSQYSGFNQPQHF
TGCGCCAGCAGCCAATATTCCGGGTTCAATCAGCCCCAGCATTTT
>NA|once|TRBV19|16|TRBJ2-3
CASSMGTHLVTDTQYF
TGTGCCAGTAGTATGGGGACTCATCTAGTCACAGATACGCAGTATTTT
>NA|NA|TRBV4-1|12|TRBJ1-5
CASSQGNWPQHF
TGCGCCAGCAGCCAAGGAAACTGGCCCCAGCATTTT
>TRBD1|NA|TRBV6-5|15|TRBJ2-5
CASRPSTGRQETQYF
TGTGCCAGCAGACCCTCGACAGGGCGACAAGAGACCCAGTACTTC
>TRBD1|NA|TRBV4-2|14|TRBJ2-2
CASSQGTGERELFF
TGTGCCAGCAGCCAAGGGACAGGGGAACGGGAGCTGTTTTTT
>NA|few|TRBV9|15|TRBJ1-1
CASSAQGARDTEAFF
TGTGCCAGCAGCGCACAGGGCGCGCGGGACACTGAAGCTTTCTTT
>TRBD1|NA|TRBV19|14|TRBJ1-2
CASRPGQGIGGYTF
TGTGCCAGTAGACCGGGACAGGGAATCGGCGGCTACACCTTC
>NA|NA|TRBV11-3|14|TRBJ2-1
CASSLRAGYNEQFF
TGTGCCAGCAGCTTACGGGCAGGGTACAATGAGCAGTTCTTC
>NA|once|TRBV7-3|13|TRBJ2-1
CASSSAQLGEQFF
TGTGCCAGCAGCTCGGCACAGTTGGGTGAGCAGTTCTTC
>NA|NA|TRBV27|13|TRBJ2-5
CASSYHDKETQYF
TGTGCCAGCAGTTACCATGACAAAGAGACCCAGTACTTC
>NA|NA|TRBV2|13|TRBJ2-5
CASSGTTQETQYF
TGTGCCAGCAGTGGGACAACCCAAGAGACCCAGTACTTC
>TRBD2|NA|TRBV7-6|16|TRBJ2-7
CASSSRPGGRGYEQYF
TGTGCCAGCAGCTCGAGACCGGGGGGGAGGGGCTACGAGCAGTACTTC
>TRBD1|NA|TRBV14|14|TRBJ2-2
CASSLQGANGELFF
TGTGCCAGCAGCCTACAGGGGGCGAACGGGGAGCTGTTTTTT
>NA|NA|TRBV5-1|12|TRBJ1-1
CASRQGFTEAFF
TGCGCCAGCAGGCAGGGGTTCACTGAAGCTTTCTTT
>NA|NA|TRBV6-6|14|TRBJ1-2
CASSLTGTNYGYTF
TGTGCCAGCAGCCTTACAGGGACTAACTATGGCTACACCTTC
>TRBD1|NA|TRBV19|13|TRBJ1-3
CASNRDSGNTIYF
TGTGCCAGTAATCGGGACAGCGGAAACACCATATATTTT
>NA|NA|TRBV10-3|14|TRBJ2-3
CAIRPGEEWNTQYF
TGTGCCATCAGACCAGGGGAAGAGTGGAATACGCAGTATTTT
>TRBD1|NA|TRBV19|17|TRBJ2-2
CASRSLDRGLNTGELFF
TGTGCCAGCAGGAGCCTCGACAGGGGGCTAAACACCGGGGAGCTGTTTTTT
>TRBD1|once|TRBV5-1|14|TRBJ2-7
CASSSTGTGFEQYF
TGCGCCAGCAGCTCAACCGGGACAGGGTTCGAGCAGTACTTC
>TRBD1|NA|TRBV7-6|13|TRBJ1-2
CASRGQGRGGYTF
TGTGCCAGCAGGGGACAGGGCCGCGGGGGCTACACCTTC
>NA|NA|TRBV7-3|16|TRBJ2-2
CASSPRPGQSTGELFF
TGTGCCAGCAGCCCGCGGCCGGGACAAAGCACCGGGGAGCTGTTTTTT
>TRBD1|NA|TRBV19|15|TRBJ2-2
CASRGGQGDTGELFF
TGTGCCAGTAGAGGGGGACAGGGGGACACCGGGGAGCTGTTTTTT
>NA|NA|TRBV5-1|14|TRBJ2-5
CASSLQGTKETQYF
TGCGCCAGCAGCTTGCAGGGCACGAAAGAGACCCAGTACTTC
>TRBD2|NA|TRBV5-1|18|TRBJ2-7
CATSPGGLAGGTAYEQYF
TGCGCCACCAGCCCCGGGGGACTAGCGGGAGGGACGGCCTACGAGCAGTACTTC
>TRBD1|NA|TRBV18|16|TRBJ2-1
CASSPRQGAGYNEQFF
TGTGCCAGCTCACCCAGACAGGGGGCGGGGTACAATGAGCAGTTCTTC